This TCR beta chain was identified during a study of T cell responses to AZD1222 COVID-19 vaccine. Broader study findings: Repertoires were collected only later (after the peak T cell response had occurred). CD4 TCRs covered the whole spike, strongest at regions 160-218 and 743-854.

V gave up 1 base and J gave up 1 base; unmatched junction bases: 3. This CDR3 comprises 16 residues. Germline CDR1 reads LNHNV; CDR2 reads YYDKDF (reference sequence). Sequencing was performed with immunoSEQ multiplex PCR; in TCRdb, only in-frame clones are kept and a portion is missing. The sample lists roughly 140,000 clones, 75% to 90% occurring once. Points on this clone: The antigen remains unidentified.

This rearrangement joins TRBV15 to TRBJ2-3; 9 bases line up with TRBD2. This material consisted of peripheral blood, taken on day 0 of AZD1222 vaccination. The clonotype originates from an adult in good health. CDR3 coding DNA: TGTGCCACCAGCAGAGGTATAGCGGGGGGCACAGATACGCAGTATTTT. This gives the protein CATSRGIAGGTDTQYF. Full variable domain (outside the CDR3, taken from reference TRBV15 and TRBJ2-3): DAMVIQNPRYQVTQFGKPVTLSCSQTLNHNVMYWYQQKSSQAPKLLFHYYDKDFNNEADTPDNFQSRRPNTSFCFLDIRSPGLGDTAMYLCATSRGIAGGTDTQYFGPGTRLTVL.